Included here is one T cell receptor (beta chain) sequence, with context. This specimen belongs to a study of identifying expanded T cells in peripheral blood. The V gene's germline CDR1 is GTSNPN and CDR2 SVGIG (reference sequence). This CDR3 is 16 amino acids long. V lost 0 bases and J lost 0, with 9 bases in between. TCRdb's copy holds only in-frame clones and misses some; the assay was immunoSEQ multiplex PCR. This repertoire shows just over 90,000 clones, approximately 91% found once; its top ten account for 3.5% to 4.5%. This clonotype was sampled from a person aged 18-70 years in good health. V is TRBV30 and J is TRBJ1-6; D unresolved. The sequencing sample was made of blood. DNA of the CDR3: TGTGCCTGGAGTGTAGTAGTCTTCTCCTATAATTCACCCCTCCACTTT. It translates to CAWSVVVFSYNSPLHF.